The 16 T cell receptor beta chains in this list originate from one sample, sequenced in a study of T cell responses to AZD1222 COVID-19 vaccine. Clones were read by immunoSEQ multiplex PCR, and TCRdb kept only the in-frame ones, dropping some. The sample has approximately 80,000 clones; 80% to 95% are singletons. The source was peripheral blood, collected 28 days after the second AZD1222 dose. Receptor source: an adult who received the AZD1222 COVID-19 vaccine.

The V and J genes are TRBV5-1 and TRBJ1-1; 8 bases fit TRBD1. CDR1 and CDR2 from the germline V gene are SGHRS and YFSETQ. Trimming at V came to 0 bases and at J to 0 bases, leaving 4 bases not matched to a gene. The CDR3 is made up of 16 amino acids. CDR3 residues: CASSLAQGAMNTEAFF. The CDR3 bases are TGCGCCAGCAGCTTGGCTCAGGGGGCTATGAACACTGAAGCTTTCTTT.

The chain employs TRBV3-1 (or the pseudogene TRBV3-2) and TRBJ1-1, with unresolved D. CDR1 LGHDT and CDR2 YNNKEL come from the germline V gene (reference sequence). Trimming took off 0 bases at V and 8 bases at J, with 7 bases between the two ends. This CDR3 comprises 12 residues. The DNA of the CDR3 is TGTGCCAGCAGCCAAGATAGGAGGGAAGCTTTCTTT. Translating gives CASSQDRREAFF.

The chain carries TRBV7-9 and TRBJ2-3; 13 bases line up with TRBD2. CDR1 is SEHNR, CDR2 FQNEAQ, per germline (reference sequence). J was trimmed by 1 base and V by 5 bases; bases with no gene match: 6. The CDR3 is 17 residues long. CDR3 region: CASSPGLAGAGTDTQYF. DNA of the CDR3: TGTGCCAGCAGCCCTGGACTAGCGGGAGCCGGCACAGATACGCAGTATTTT.

The J gene is TRBJ1-6, the V gene TRBV28, with D unclear. Germline CDR1 is MDHEN and CDR2 is SYDVKM. The V gene lost 7 bases and the J gene lost 3 bases, with 10 bases spanning the gap. The CDR3 spans 14 residues. Here the CDR3 DNA reads TGTGCCAGCACCATCCCGCTCTATAATTCACCCCTCCACTTT. Translated, it gives CASTIPLYNSPLHF.

The chain is built from TRBV11-2 and TRBJ2-2; 8 positions agree with TRBD2. Per germline, CDR1 SGHAT and CDR2 FQNNGV. The CDR3 contains 15 residues. The CDR3 nucleotides read TGTGCTTCGGGAGGGGGTCGCAAGGACACCGGGGAGCTGTTTTTT. Protein sequence: CASGGGRKDTGELFF. The complete variable domain, with remaining parts taken from reference TRBV11-2 and TRBJ2-2, reads EAGVAQSPRYKIIEKRQSVAFWCNPISGHATLYWYQQILGQGPKLLIQFQNNGVVDDSQLPKDRFSAERLKGVDSTLKIQPAKLEDSAVYLCASGGGRKDTGELFFGEGSRLTVL.

The CDR3: CASSYPDGSSYEQYF. CDR3 DNA sequence: TGTGCCAGCAGTTACCCCGACGGGAGCTCCTACGAGCAGTACTTC. This chain uses TRBV6-5 with TRBJ2-7; possibly TRBD2 for D (6 bases). Per the germline V gene, CDR1 is MNHEY and CDR2 is SVGAGI. The CDR3 covers 15 residues. Trimming left V 2 bases short and J 0 bases short, with 11 bases between.

This clone was seen a single time. The gene calls are TRBV19 and TRBJ1-1; D is perhaps TRBD1 (5 bases). Trimming stripped 3 bases from V and 3 bases from J, with 14 bases between. This CDR3 has 15 amino acids. Germline CDR1 and CDR2: LNHDA and SQIVND (reference sequence). CDR3 sequence: CASSILGGRDTEAFF. The CDR3, as DNA: TGTGCCAGTAGTATTCTCGGAGGCAGGGACACTGAAGCTTTCTTT.

The V and J genes are TRBV18 and TRBJ1-4; TRBD1 agrees at 7 bases. The V segment lost 3 bases and the J segment 1 base; nucleotides outside the gene matches: 5. CDR1 is KGHSH and CDR2 is LQKENI in the germline V gene. The CDR3 totals 16 residues. The CDR3 DNA sequence: TGTGCCAGCTCACCGGAGGGACAGCTAACTAATGAAAAACTGTTTTTT. Its translation: CASSPEGQLTNEKLFF.

The chain has TRBV4-1 and TRBJ2-1; D is ambiguous. Germline V gene lookup returns CDR1 MGHRA and CDR2 YSYEKL. The CDR3 is 15 residues long. Trimming left V 4 bases short and J 0 bases short, with 10 bases between. CDR3 sequence: CASSLSSLSYNEQFF. As DNA, the CDR3 is TGCGCCAGCAGCCTCTCGTCCCTCTCCTACAATGAGCAGTTCTTC.

V is TRBV18 and J is TRBJ2-1; D remains unclear. Germline values: CDR1 KGHSH, CDR2 LQKENI. Trimming took off 4 bases at V and 7 bases at J, with 5 bases between the two ends. The CDR3 runs 11 residues. The CDR3 DNA is TGTGCCAGCTCACTAACAAATGAGCAGTTCTTC. Its protein product is CASSLTNEQFF.

The chain uses TRBV6-6 and TRBJ2-6, with 8 bases that match TRBD1. Trimming at V came to 5 bases and at J to 2 bases, leaving 8 bases not matched to a gene. This CDR3 comprises 17 residues. Germline CDR1 MNHNY, CDR2 SVGAGI (reference sequence). DNA of the CDR3: TGTGCCAGCAGTCGAAAGACAGGGGCTACTGGGGCCAACGTCCTGACTTTC. Amino acids: CASSRKTGATGANVLTF.

The genes are TRBV5-1 and TRBJ2-1, with 7 bases fitting TRBD1. This CDR3 is 14 amino acids long. Trimming at V came to 3 bases and at J to 4 bases, leaving 4 bases not matched to a gene. The germline gives CDR1 SGHRS, CDR2 YFSETQ. The DNA of the CDR3 is TGCGCCAGCAGCTGGCGGACAGGATACAATGAGCAGTTCTTC. Its translation is CASSWRTGYNEQFF.

The rearrangement uses TRBV3-1 (or the pseudogene TRBV3-2) and TRBJ2-7; D possibly corresponds to TRBD2 (6 bases). Trimming shortened V by 4 bases and J by 1 base, and 14 bases separated the two germline ends. In germline, CDR1 is LGHDT, CDR2 YNNKEL (reference sequence). CDR3 length: 15 amino acids. The CDR3 is CASSPMASDSYEQYF. The CDR3 nucleotides are TGTGCCAGCAGCCCTATGGCTAGCGATTCCTACGAGCAGTACTTC.

The rearrangement links TRBV28 to TRBJ1-1, with D maybe TRBD1 (5 bases). Germline CDR1 reads MDHEN; CDR2 reads SYDVKM. V was clipped by 8 bases and J by 3 bases, with 7 bases between them. There are 11 residues in the CDR3. The CDR3 coding sequence is TGTGCCAGCGGGGCCTACACTGAAGCTTTCTTT. Translation: CASGAYTEAFF.

The gene calls are TRBV6-5 and TRBJ1-5; D call uncertain. With 6 bases removed from V and 4 bases from J, the gap between germline ends came to 13 bases. This CDR3 comprises 14 residues. Germline V lookup: CDR1 MNHEY, CDR2 SVGAGI. CDR3 sequence: CASSLEFPNQPQHF. DNA for the CDR3: TGTGCCAGCAGCCTAGAATTTCCAAATCAGCCCCAGCATTTT.

This clone was counted a single time. The chain recombines TRBV25-1 with TRBJ2-1; 11 nucleotides agree with TRBD2. The V gene's germline CDR1 is MGHDK and CDR2 SYGVNS. J was trimmed by 8 bases and V by 4 bases; bases with no gene match: 10. The CDR3 runs 16 residues. This CDR3 reads CASSGLTSGKVDEQFF. The CDR3, as DNA: TGTGCCAGCAGTGGATTGACTAGCGGGAAAGTAGATGAGCAGTTCTTC.